This TCR beta chain came from a study of blood T cell repertoires in COVID-19. As originally analysed: Estimates of nucleated cell counts were drawn from the amplification of reference gene primers. Generated by immunoSEQ multiplex PCR, the TCRdb table keeps only in-frame clones and is missing some. The DNA gave D and trimming, while V, J and clone size come from that table. The sample carries over 200,000 clones, about nine tenths recorded once. Cohort 3 donors were reported recovered after two negative PCRs, clearance, or symptom resolution. This CDR3 has 18 residues. CDR1 and CDR2 from the germline V gene are LGHNA and YNFKEQ. With 0 bases clipped from V and 2 bases from J, the junction kept 9 bases outside the gene matches.

Specimen: PBMCs or T cells enriched from blood (not recorded which). V usage is TRBV4-2 and J usage is TRBJ2-7, with TRBD2 matching over 11 bases. The sequence was obtained from a man between 18 and 35 years old who had recovered from COVID-19. Here the CDR3 reads CASSQDSHLAGGPYEQYF. CDR3 bases: TGTGCCAGCAGCCAAGATTCCCACCTAGCGGGAGGTCCCTACGAGCAGTACTTC.